The 19 T cell receptor beta chains reported below all come from one sample, sequenced in a study of cytomegalovirus exposure and HLA in healthy donors. 60 Vbeta and 13 Jbeta primers were used in PCR. The method was immunoSEQ multiplex PCR; TCRdb's version includes in-frame clones alone and lacks a portion of them. The sample has over 150,000 clones; more than 70% are singletons. Specimen: PBMCs. These TCRs come from a boy aged 2 to 10 in good health and CMV-seronegative.

The V gene is TRBV6-1, the J gene TRBJ1-4; D perhaps matches TRBD1 (5 bases). The CDR3 has 14 amino acids. Trimming left V 6 bases short and J 3 bases short, with 11 bases between. From germline, CDR1 is MNHNS and CDR2 SASEGT. The CDR3 DNA reads TGTGCCAGCAGGGAGACGGGGGCTAATGAAAAACTGTTTTTT. Translated: CASRETGANEKLFF.

In this sample, this clone turned up a few times. The chain joins TRBV6-5 to TRBJ1-4; D remains ambiguous. The CDR3 contains 14 residues. The V and J ends lost 4 bases and 0 bases respectively, with 6 bases between them. Germline values: CDR1 MNHEY, CDR2 SVGAGI. The CDR3 DNA is TGTGCCAGCAGTTTCTCCACAACTAATGAAAAACTGTTTTTT. This codes for CASSFSTTNEKLFF.

CDR3 sequence: CASSYLGGEAFF. The CDR3 nucleotides are TGTGCCAGCAGTTACCTCGGGGGTGAAGCTTTCTTT. The rearrangement uses TRBV5-4 and TRBJ1-1; maybe TRBD1 (5 bases). This CDR3 region has 12 residues. V dropped 5 bases and J dropped 7 bases, with 12 bases sitting between them. CDR1 SGHNT and CDR2 YYREEE come from the germline V gene (reference sequence).

The chain couples TRBV2 to TRBJ1-2; the D gene is possibly TRBD1 (5 bases). This CDR3 spans 15 amino acids. Germline CDR1 is SNHLY and CDR2 is FYNNEI. V lost 3 bases, J lost 3 bases, and 14 bases lay in between. CDR3 residues: CASSDSWGGDYGYTF. The DNA of the CDR3 is TGTGCCAGCAGTGATTCGTGGGGAGGGGACTATGGCTACACCTTC.

The rearrangement links TRBV5-1 to TRBJ2-3; the match to TRBD2 covers 7 bases. Germline lookup yields CDR1 SGHRS and CDR2 YFSETQ. The CDR3 length is 13 residues. V lost 7 bases, J lost 3 bases, and 5 bases stayed unmatched. The CDR3 loop is CASGRGRTDTQYF. Written as DNA, the CDR3 is TGCGCCAGCGGGCGGGGGAGGACAGATACGCAGTATTTT.

The rearrangement uses TRBV27 and TRBJ2-3; 12 bases match TRBD2. Germline trimming cut 7 bases from V and 5 bases from J; bases unmatched to any gene: 16. Germline V lookup: CDR1 MNHEY, CDR2 SMNVEV (reference sequence). This CDR3 contains 18 residues. Here the CDR3 DNA reads TGTGCCAGCACCCACCTTGGGCTACCGGGACTAGCGGGAGATACGCAGTATTTT. Encoded protein: CASTHLGLPGLAGDTQYF.

This clone was detected only once. The CDR3: CASRYDSVQETQYF. CDR3 nucleotide sequence: TGTGCCAGCAGATATGACAGTGTCCAAGAGACCCAGTACTTC. This rearrangement joins TRBV7-9 to TRBJ2-5, with a tentative D call TRBD1 (5 bases). CDR3 length: 14 amino acids. V lost 6 bases and J 1 base, leaving 12 bases between the germline ends. Germline lookup yields CDR1 SEHNR and CDR2 FQNEAQ (reference sequence).

This clone was observed a single time. The rearrangement joins TRBV5-1 to TRBJ1-1; D might be TRBD1 (6 bases). This CDR3 is 15 amino acids long. Trimming stripped 2 bases from V and 5 bases from J, with 16 bases between. Germline values: CDR1 SGHRS, CDR2 YFSETQ. The CDR3 spells CASSFSGTRRTEAFF. The CDR3 DNA reads TGCGCCAGCAGCTTTTCCGGGACAAGGAGGACTGAAGCTTTCTTT.

This chain links TRBV7-6 with TRBJ1-1; a possible D gene is TRBD1 (5 bases). The CDR3 has 13 residues. The germline gives CDR1 SGHVS, CDR2 FNYEAQ. V was shortened by 8 bases and J by 6 bases, with 16 bases between the two germline ends. CDR3 nucleotides: TGTGCCAGCTCCACTACAGGCTGGGCTGAAGCTTTCTTT. The encoded protein is CASSTTGWAEAFF.

V is TRBV2 and J is TRBJ2-1; 8 bases line up with TRBD2. J was trimmed by 0 bases and V by 10 bases; bases with no gene match: 8. The length of the CDR3 is 15 residues. CDR1 and CDR2 (germline): SNHLY, FYNNEI. CDR3 in amino acids: CATRPLAGSYNEQFF. The CDR3, as DNA: TGTGCCACTCGACCGCTAGCGGGCTCCTACAATGAGCAGTTCTTC.

The chain is built from TRBV5-4 and TRBJ2-7; 9 nucleotides match TRBD1. CDR1 SGHNT and CDR2 YYREEE come from the germline V gene (reference sequence). V was pared by 3 bases and J by 5 bases, with 9 bases of the junction left unmatched. The CDR3 runs to 15 residues. CDR3 amino acids: CASSSEGTGYHEQYF. The CDR3, as DNA: TGTGCCAGCAGCTCGGAGGGGACAGGGTACCACGAGCAGTACTTC. Combining the CDR3 with reference TRBV5-4 and TRBJ2-7 gives the whole variable domain ETGVTQSPTHLIKTRGQQVTLRCSSQSGHNTVSWYQQALGQGPQFIFQYYREEENGRGNFPPRFSGLQFPNYSSELNVNALELDDSALYLCASSSEGTGYHEQYFGPGTRLTVT.

The chain uses TRBV7-8 and TRBJ2-7; D gene uncertain. Trimming took off 1 base at V and 9 bases at J, with 7 bases between the two ends. Germline CDR1 SGHVS, CDR2 FQNEAQ. The CDR3 has 11 residues. CDR3 sequence (DNA): TGTGCCAGCAGCTTAGACCCGGTGCAGTACTTC. This gives the protein CASSLDPVQYF.

This chain's CDR3 is CASSIRGGASSGELFF. The CDR3 DNA reads as TGTGCCAGTAGTATACGGGGGGGCGCATCGTCCGGGGAGCTGTTTTTT. The chain has TRBV19 and TRBJ2-2; 8 bases are a match to TRBD2. CDR3 length: 16 amino acids. V gave up 2 bases and J gave up 6 bases; unmatched junction bases: 8. Germline values: CDR1 LNHDA, CDR2 SQIVND (reference sequence).

V usage is TRBV27 and J usage is TRBJ2-3, with 10 positions matching TRBD2. This CDR3 has 14 residues. The V gene's germline CDR1 is MNHEY and CDR2 SMNVEV (reference sequence). The V and J ends lost 7 bases and 3 bases, in that order; junction bases with no gene match: 4. CDR3 DNA: TGTGCCAGCAAAAGCGGGAGGGGGACAGATACGCAGTATTTT. As protein: CASKSGRGTDTQYF.

This chain links TRBV5-1 with TRBJ2-3; TRBD1 might be the D (5 bases). The germline gives CDR1 SGHRS, CDR2 YFSETQ. This CDR3 has 15 residues. Trimming stripped 0 bases from V and 3 bases from J, with 11 bases between. CDR3 sequence (DNA): TGCGCCAGCAGCTTGGCCGCCAGGGTAACAGATACGCAGTATTTT. Translated: CASSLAARVTDTQYF.

The chain links TRBV7-9 to TRBJ2-7; tentative D call: TRBD2 (6 bases). Trimming took 3 bases from V and 5 from J, leaving 14 bases between them. The CDR3 runs to 14 residues. Germline loops: CDR1 SEHNR, CDR2 FQNEAQ (reference sequence). This chain's CDR3 is CASSLTGTGDEQYF. The CDR3 DNA follows: TGTGCCAGCAGCTTGACCGGGACTGGGGACGAGCAGTACTTC.

This chain uses TRBV7-6 with TRBJ1-4, with 9 positions matching TRBD1. Unmatched junction bases numbered 13, after V lost 6 bases and J lost 2 bases. Germline V gives CDR1 SGHVS, CDR2 FNYEAQ. This CDR3 is 18 amino acids long. The CDR3 loop reads CASSRYRQGERTNEKLFF. CDR3 nucleotide sequence: TGTGCCAGCAGTCGATACAGACAGGGGGAGAGGACTAATGAAAAACTGTTTTTT.

This sequence joins TRBV18 and TRBJ1-3, with 10 bases that match TRBD1. This CDR3 spans 16 amino acids. In germline, CDR1 is KGHSH, CDR2 LQKENI. Trimming took 7 bases from V and 3 from J; bases not matched to a gene: 9. CDR3 nucleotide sequence: TGTGCCAGCTTACAATCCGGGACAGGGGTTGGAAACACCATATATTTT. Translation: CASLQSGTGVGNTIYF.

This chain links TRBV4-2 with TRBJ2-7, with D possibly TRBD1 on 6 matching bases. The CDR3 contains 16 residues. V was trimmed by 0 bases and J by 5 bases, leaving 17 bases between them. Germline loops: CDR1 LGHNA, CDR2 YNFKEQ. CDR3 coding DNA: TGTGCCAGCAGCCAAGATAGACAGGTCCACCCCGACGAGCAGTACTTC. The encoded protein is CASSQDRQVHPDEQYF.